This T cell receptor beta chain originates from a study of cytomegalovirus exposure and HLA in healthy donors. The CDR3 consists of 17 residues. V was clipped by 5 bases and J by 2 bases; unmatched bases: 9. Germline CDR1 and CDR2: SQVTM and ANQGSEA. Both 60 Vbeta primers and 13 Jbeta primers went into the PCR. In the original processing: It was a later analysis that counted around 85 million unique TCR beta chains, of which 9.5 million to 14 million were shared. Profiling relied on immunoSEQ multiplex PCR, and the TCRdb table lists in-frame clones only, not all of them. D and trimming come from the DNA, and the V and J calls and clone size come from that table. The sample contains about 99,000 clones, over 9% of which appear only once. Regarding the study as a whole: Prior analysis indicated that the majority of TCR beta V segments exhibited productivity approximately 87% or approximately 30% of the time. Presence/absence analysis assumed near-uniform sequencing depth across donors. Available immune exposure information covered CMV serostatus only.

This clone has only a few counts. Its antigen is not known. Sequencing was done on a sample of PBMCs. The chain has TRBV29-1 and TRBJ2-1, with TRBD2 identical over 13 bases. The receptor's source is a man aged 40-50 years in good health and CMV-seropositive. Here the CDR3 DNA reads TGCAGCGTTCCAGGACTAGCGGGAGAATCTACCTACAATGAGCAGTTCTTC. Translation: CSVPGLAGESTYNEQFF.